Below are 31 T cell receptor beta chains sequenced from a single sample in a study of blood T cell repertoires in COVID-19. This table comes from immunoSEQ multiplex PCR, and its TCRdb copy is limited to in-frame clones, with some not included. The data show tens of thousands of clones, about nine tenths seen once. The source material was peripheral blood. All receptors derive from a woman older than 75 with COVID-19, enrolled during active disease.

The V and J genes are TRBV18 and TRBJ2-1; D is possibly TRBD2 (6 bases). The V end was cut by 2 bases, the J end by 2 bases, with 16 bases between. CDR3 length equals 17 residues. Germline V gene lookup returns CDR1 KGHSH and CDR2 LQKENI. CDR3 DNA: TGTGCCAGCTCACCAATCCAGGCTAGCGTTACCTACAATGAGCAGTTCTTC. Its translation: CASSPIQASVTYNEQFF.

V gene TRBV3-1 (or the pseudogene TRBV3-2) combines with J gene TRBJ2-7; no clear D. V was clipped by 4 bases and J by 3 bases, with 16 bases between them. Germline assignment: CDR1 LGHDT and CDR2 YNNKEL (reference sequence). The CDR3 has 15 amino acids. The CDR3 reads CASSLSVQTYYEQYF. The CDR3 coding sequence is TGTGCCAGCAGCCTCTCCGTCCAAACCTACTACGAGCAGTACTTC.

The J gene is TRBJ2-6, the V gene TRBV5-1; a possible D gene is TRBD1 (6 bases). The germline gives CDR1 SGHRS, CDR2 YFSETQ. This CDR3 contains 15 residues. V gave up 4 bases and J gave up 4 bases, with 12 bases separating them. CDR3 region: CASSAYDRGANVLTF. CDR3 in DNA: TGCGCCAGCAGCGCCTACGACAGGGGGGCCAACGTCCTGACTTTC.

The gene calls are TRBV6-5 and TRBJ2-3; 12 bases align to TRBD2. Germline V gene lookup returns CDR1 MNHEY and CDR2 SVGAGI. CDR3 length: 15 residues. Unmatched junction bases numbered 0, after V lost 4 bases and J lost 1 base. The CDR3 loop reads CASSWTSGGTDTQYF. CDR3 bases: TGTGCCAGCAGTTGGACTAGCGGGGGCACAGATACGCAGTATTTT.

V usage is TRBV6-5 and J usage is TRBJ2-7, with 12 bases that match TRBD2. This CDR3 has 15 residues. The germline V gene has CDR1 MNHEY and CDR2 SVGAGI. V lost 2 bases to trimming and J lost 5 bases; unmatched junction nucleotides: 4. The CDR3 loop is CASSYRTSGVHEQYF. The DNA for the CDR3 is TGTGCCAGCAGTTACCGGACTAGCGGGGTCCACGAGCAGTACTTC.

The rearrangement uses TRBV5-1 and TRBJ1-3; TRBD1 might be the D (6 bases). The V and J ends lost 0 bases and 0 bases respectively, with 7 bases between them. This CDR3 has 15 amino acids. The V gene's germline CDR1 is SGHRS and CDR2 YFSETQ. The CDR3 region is CASSLGTDSGNTIYF. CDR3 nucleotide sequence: TGCGCCAGCAGCTTGGGGACAGACTCTGGAAACACCATATATTTT. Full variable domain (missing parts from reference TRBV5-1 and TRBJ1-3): KAGVTQTPRYLIKTRGQQVTLSCSPISGHRSVSWYQQTPGQGLQFLFEYFSETQRNKGNFPGRFSGRQFSNSRSEMNVSTLELGDSALYLCASSLGTDSGNTIYFGEGSWLTVV.

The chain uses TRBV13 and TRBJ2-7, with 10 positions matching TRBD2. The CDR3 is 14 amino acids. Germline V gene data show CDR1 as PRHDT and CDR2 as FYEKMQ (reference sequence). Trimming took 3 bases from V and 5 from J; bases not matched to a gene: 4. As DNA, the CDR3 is TGTGCCAGCAGCTTTCTAGCGGGGGTTGACGAGCAGTACTTC. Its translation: CASSFLAGVDEQYF.

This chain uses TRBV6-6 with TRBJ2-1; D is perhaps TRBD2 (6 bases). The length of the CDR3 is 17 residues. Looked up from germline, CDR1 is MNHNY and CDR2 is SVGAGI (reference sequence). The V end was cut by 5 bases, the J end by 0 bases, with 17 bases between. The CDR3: CASSPTFSSASYNEQFF. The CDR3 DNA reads TGTGCCAGCAGTCCGACTTTCTCTAGCGCCTCCTACAATGAGCAGTTCTTC.

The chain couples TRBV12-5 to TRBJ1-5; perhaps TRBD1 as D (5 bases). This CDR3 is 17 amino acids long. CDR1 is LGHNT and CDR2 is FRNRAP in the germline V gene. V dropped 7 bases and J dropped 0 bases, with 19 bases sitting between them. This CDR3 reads CASADSTDPYSNQPQHF. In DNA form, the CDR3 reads TGTGCTAGTGCCGATTCGACAGATCCTTATAGCAATCAGCCCCAGCATTTT.

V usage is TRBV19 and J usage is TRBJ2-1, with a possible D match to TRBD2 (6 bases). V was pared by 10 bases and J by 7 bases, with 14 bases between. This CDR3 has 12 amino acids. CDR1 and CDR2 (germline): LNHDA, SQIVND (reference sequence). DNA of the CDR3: TGTGCCACCGACGACGGGGGAAATGAGCAGTTCTTC. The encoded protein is CATDDGGNEQFF.

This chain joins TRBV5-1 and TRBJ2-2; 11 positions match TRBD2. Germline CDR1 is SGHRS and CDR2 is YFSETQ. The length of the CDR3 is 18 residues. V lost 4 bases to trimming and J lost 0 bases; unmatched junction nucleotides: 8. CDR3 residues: CASSLRLAGKTNTGELFF. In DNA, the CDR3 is TGCGCCAGCAGCCTACGACTAGCGGGGAAGACGAACACCGGGGAGCTGTTTTTT.

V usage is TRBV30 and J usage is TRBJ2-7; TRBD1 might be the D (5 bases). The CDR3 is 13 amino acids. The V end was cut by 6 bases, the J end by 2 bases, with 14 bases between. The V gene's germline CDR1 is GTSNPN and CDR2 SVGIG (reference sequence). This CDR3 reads CACSLGVAYEQYF. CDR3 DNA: TGTGCCTGCTCCTTAGGGGTCGCCTACGAGCAGTACTTC.

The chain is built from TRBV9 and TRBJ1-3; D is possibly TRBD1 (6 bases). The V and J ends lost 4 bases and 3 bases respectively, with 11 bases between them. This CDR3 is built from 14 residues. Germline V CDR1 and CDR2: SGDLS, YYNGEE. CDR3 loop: CASSSRDIGNTIYF. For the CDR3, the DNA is TGTGCCAGCAGCTCAAGGGACATTGGAAACACCATATATTTT.

This CDR3 reads CASSESRGGSSGNTIYF. CDR3 sequence (DNA): TGTGCCAGCAGTGAATCTCGGGGGGGAAGCTCTGGAAACACCATATATTTT. The rearrangement uses TRBV6-1 and TRBJ1-3; D possibly corresponds to TRBD1 (5 bases). Germline V gene data show CDR1 as MNHNS and CDR2 as SASEGT. CDR3 length equals 17 residues. V was clipped by 2 bases and J by 0 bases, with 14 bases between them.

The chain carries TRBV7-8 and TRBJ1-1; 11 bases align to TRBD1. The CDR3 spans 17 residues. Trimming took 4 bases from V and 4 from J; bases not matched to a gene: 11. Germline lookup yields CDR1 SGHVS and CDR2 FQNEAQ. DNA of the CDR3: TGTGCCAGCAGCTACCGGGACAGGGGGGACTCTTTCACTGAAGCTTTCTTT. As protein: CASSYRDRGDSFTEAFF.

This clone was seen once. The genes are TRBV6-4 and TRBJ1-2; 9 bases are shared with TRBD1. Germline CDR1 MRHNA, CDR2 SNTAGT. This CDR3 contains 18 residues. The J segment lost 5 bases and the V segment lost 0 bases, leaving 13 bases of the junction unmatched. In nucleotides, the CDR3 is TGTGCCAGCAGTGACTCGAAAGAACAGGGGGCCCGAGGATATGGCTACACCTTC. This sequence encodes CASSDSKEQGARGYGYTF.

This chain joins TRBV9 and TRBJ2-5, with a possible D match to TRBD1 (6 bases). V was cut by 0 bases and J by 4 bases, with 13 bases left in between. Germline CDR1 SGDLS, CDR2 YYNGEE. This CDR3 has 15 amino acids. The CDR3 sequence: CASSVGGGMVETQYF. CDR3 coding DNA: TGTGCCAGCAGCGTAGGAGGGGGAATGGTAGAGACCCAGTACTTC.

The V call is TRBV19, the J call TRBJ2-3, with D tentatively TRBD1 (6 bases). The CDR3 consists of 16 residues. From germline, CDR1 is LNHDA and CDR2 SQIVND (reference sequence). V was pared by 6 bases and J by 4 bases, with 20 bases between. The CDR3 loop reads CASSRGLGAGADTQYF. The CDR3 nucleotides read TGTGCCAGTAGCAGAGGTTTGGGGGCAGGGGCAGATACGCAGTATTTT.

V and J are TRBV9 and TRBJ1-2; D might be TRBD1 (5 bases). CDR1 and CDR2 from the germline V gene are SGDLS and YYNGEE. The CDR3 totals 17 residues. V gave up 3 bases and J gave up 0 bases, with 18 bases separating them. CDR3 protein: CASSAGFWGETNYGYTF. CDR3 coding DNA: TGTGCCAGCAGCGCTGGATTTTGGGGCGAAACTAACTATGGCTACACCTTC.

CDR3 nucleotides: TGCGCCAGCAGCCTAACAGGTGCGATGAACACTGAAGCTTTCTTT. Amino acid sequence: CASSLTGAMNTEAFF. This chain connects TRBV4-1 to TRBJ1-1; possible D gene TRBD1, 5 bases. The CDR3 length is 15 residues. V was clipped by 4 bases and J by 0 bases, with 12 bases between them. From germline, CDR1 is MGHRA and CDR2 YSYEKL.

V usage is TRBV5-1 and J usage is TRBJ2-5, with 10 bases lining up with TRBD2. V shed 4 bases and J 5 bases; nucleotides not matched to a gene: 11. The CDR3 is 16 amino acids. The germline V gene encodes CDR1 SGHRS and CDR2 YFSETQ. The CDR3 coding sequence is TGCGCCAGCAGCCAGGACCCGGGACTAGCGCAGGAGACCCAGTACTTC. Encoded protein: CASSQDPGLAQETQYF. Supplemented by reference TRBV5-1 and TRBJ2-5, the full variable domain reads KAGVTQTPRYLIKTRGQQVTLSCSPISGHRSVSWYQQTPGQGLQFLFEYFSETQRNKGNFPGRFSGRQFSNSRSEMNVSTLELGDSALYLCASSQDPGLAQETQYFGPGTRLLVL.

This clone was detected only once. CDR3 DNA sequence: TGTGCCAGTAGTACCCGGGACAGGGTGTTGAACACTGAAGCTTTCTTT. Translated, it gives CASSTRDRVLNTEAFF. The chain links TRBV19 to TRBJ1-1, with 9 bases aligning to TRBD1. With V trimmed by 4 bases and J by 0 bases, 6 bases remained unmatched. This CDR3 is 16 amino acids long. From germline, CDR1 is LNHDA and CDR2 SQIVND (reference sequence).

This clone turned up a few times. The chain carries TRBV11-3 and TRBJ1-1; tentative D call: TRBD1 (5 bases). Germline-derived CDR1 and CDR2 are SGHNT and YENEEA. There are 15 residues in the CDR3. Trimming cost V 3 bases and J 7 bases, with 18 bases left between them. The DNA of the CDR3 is TGTGCCAGCAGCTTGGGAGGGGCTCGCAAGAGTGAAGCTTTCTTT. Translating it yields CASSLGGARKSEAFF. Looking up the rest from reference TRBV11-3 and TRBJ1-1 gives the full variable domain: EAGVVQSPRYKIIEKKQPVAFWCNPISGHNTLYWYLQNLGQGPELLIRYENEEAVDDSQLPKDRFSAERLKGVDSTLKIQPAELGDSAVYLCASSLGGARKSEAFFGQGTRLTVV.

CDR3 nucleotides: TGTGCCAGCAGCAAAGCGAGGTTAGCCAAAAACATTCAGTACTTC. This encodes CASSKARLAKNIQYF. V is TRBV21-1 and J is TRBJ2-4; no DNA check was done on the table's D call, TRBD2. TRBV21-1 is a pseudogene locus. The CDR3 covers 15 residues.

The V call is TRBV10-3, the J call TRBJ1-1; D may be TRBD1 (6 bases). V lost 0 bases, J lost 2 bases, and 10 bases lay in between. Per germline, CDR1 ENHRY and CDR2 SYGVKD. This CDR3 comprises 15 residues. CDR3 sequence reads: CAISESSRGNTEAFF. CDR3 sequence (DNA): TGTGCCATCAGTGAGTCGTCCAGGGGAAACACTGAAGCTTTCTTT.

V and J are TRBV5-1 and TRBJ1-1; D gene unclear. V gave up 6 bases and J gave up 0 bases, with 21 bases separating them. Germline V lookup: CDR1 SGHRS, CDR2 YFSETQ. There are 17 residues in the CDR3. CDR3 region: CASTYEVFRLMNTEAFF. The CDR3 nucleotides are TGCGCCAGCACGTACGAGGTTTTTCGTCTTATGAACACTGAAGCTTTCTTT. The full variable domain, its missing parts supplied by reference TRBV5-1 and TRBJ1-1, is KAGVTQTPRYLIKTRGQQVTLSCSPISGHRSVSWYQQTPGQGLQFLFEYFSETQRNKGNFPGRFSGRQFSNSRSEMNVSTLELGDSALYLCASTYEVFRLMNTEAFFGQGTRLTVV.

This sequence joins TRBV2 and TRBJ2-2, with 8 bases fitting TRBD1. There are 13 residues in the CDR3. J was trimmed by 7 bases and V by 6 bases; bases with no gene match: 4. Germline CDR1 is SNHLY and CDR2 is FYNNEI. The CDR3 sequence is CASRDRVDGELFF. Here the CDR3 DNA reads TGTGCCAGCAGGGACAGGGTTGACGGGGAGCTGTTTTTT.

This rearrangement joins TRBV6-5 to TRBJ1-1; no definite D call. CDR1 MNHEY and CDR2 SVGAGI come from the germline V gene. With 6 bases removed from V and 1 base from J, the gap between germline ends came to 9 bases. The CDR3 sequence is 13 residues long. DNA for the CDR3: TGTGCCAGCAGCCCGGAGTCGAACACTGAAGCTTTCTTT. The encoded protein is CASSPESNTEAFF.

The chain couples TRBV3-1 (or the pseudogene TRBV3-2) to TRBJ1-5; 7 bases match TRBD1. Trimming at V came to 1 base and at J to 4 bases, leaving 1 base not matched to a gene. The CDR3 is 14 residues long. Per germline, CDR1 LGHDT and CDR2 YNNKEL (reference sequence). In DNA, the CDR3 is TGTGCCAGCAGCCAAGGGGGACAGAATCAGCCCCAGCATTTT. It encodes CASSQGGQNQPQHF.

In DNA form, the CDR3 reads TGTGCCAGCAGCCCCTGGACTAGCAATGCGGAGACCCAGTACTTC. This encodes CASSPWTSNAETQYF. The V call is TRBV7-2, the J call TRBJ2-5, with TRBD2 matching over 8 bases. The V and J ends lost 5 bases and 5 bases, in that order; junction bases with no gene match: 10. This CDR3 region has 15 residues. Germline CDR1 is SGHTA and CDR2 is FQGNSA.

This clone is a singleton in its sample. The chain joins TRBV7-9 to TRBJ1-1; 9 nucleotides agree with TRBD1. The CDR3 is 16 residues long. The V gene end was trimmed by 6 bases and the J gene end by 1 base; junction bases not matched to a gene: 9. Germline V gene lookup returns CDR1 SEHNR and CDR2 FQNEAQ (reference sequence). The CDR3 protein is CASRKQGAIRNTEAFF. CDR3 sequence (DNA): TGTGCCAGCAGGAAACAGGGGGCGATACGGAACACTGAAGCTTTCTTT. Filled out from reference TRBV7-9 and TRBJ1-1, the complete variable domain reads DTGVSQNPRHKITKRGQNVTFRCDPISEHNRLYWYRQTLGQGPEFLTYFQNEAQLEKSRLLSDRFSAERPKGSFSTLEIQRTEQGDSAMYLCASRKQGAIRNTEAFFGQGTRLTVV.